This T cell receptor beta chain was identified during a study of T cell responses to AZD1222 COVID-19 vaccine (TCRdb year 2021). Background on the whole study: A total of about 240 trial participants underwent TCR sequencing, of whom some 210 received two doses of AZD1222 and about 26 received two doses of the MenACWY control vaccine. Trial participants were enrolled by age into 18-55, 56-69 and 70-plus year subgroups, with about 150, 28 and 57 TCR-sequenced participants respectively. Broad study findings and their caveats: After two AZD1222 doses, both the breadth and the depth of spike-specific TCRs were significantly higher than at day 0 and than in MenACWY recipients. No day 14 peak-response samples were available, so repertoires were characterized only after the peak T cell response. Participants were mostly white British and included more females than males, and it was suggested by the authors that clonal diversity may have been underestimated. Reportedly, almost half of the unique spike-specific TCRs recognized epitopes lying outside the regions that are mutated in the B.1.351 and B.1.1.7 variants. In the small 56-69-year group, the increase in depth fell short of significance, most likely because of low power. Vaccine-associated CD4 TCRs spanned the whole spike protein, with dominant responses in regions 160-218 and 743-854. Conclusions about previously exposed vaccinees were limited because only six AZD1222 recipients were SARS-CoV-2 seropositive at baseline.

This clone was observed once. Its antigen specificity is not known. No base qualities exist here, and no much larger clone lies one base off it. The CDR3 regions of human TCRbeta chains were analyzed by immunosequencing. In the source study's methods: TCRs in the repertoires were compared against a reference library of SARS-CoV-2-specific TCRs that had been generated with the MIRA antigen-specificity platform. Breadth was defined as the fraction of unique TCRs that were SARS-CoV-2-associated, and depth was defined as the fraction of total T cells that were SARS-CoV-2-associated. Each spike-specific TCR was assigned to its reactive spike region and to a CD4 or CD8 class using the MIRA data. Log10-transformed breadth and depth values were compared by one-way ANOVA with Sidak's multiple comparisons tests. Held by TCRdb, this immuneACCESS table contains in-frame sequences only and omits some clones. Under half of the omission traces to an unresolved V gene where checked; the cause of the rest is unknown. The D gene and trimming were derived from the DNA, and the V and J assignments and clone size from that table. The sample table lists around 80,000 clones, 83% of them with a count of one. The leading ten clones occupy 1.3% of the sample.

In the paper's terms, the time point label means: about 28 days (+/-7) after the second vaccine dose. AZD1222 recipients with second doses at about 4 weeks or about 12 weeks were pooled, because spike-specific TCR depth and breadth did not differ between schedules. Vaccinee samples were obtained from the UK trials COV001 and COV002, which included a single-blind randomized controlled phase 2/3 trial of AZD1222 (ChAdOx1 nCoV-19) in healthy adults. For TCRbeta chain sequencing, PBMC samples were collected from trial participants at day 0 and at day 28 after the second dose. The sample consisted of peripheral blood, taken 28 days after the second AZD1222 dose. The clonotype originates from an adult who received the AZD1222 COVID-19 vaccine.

The DNA sequence is as follows: TGTGCCAGCAGCGTAGGTGGACTCGGGGTAACCCCAGATACGCAGTATTTT. This sequence encodes CASSVGGLGVTPDTQYF. The chain couples TRBV9 to TRBJ2-3, with TRBD2 perhaps the D gene, on 5 matching bases. Via the germline V gene, CDR1 is SGDLS and CDR2 YYNGEE. The CDR3 starts with the cysteine, ends with the phenylalanine, and has 17 residues. Left in the record is the CDR3 DNA by itself, 51 bases read in frame from the first base. Trimming takes 0 bases from V and 4 bases from J, and the germline ends sit 18 bases apart.